This T cell receptor beta chain was found in a study of blood T cell repertoires in COVID-19. Sequenced by immunoSEQ multiplex PCR; TCRdb stores in-frame clones only, minus some. The data contain 110,000 or so clones, more than 80% of them singletons. The CDR3 is 13 amino acids. V dropped 4 bases and J dropped 9; count of bases not matched to a gene: 3. CDR1 is MGHRA, CDR2 YSYEKL, per germline. This chain joins TRBV4-1 and TRBJ2-1; TRBD2 matches at 10 bases. Sequencing was done on a sample of peripheral blood. This TCR was recovered from a woman aged 55-69 years with COVID-19, enrolled during active disease. CDR3 nucleotides: TGCGCCAGCAGCCTTGGGACTAGCGCTGAGCAGTTCTTC. This encodes CASSLGTSAEQFF.